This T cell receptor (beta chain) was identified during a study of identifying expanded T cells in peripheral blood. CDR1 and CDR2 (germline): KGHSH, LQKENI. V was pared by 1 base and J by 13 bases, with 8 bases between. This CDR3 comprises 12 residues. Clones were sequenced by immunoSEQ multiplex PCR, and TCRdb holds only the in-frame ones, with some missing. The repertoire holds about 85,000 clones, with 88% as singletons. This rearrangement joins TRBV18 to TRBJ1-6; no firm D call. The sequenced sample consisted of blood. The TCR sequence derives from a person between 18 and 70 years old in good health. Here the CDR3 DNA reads TGTGCCAGCTCACCACAGGAAGGGCCCCTCCACTTT. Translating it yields CASSPQEGPLHF.